This T cell receptor beta chain appears in the sequencing data of a study of blood T cell repertoires in COVID-19. Study processing details: For nucleated cells, counts were estimated from reference gene primer amplification. Libraries were prepared by immunoSEQ multiplex PCR; TCRdb keeps only in-frame clonotypes and omits some of them. V and J calls and clone size are those listed in that table; D and trimming were worked out from the DNA. The sample lists around 160,000 clones; roughly 88% were seen once. Source material: peripheral blood. This TCR derives from a woman in her sixties or seventies with COVID-19, enrolled during active disease.

CDR3: CASSMGGGGEKLFF. For the CDR3, the DNA is TGTGCCAGTAGTATGGGCGGGGGAGGCGAAAAACTGTTTTTT. This chain links TRBV19 with TRBJ1-4, with D possibly being TRBD1 (5 bases). V was pared by 3 bases and J by 8 bases, with 13 bases between. The CDR3 spans 14 residues. Germline V gene data show CDR1 as LNHDA and CDR2 as SQIVND (reference sequence). Based on the CDR3 plus reference TRBV19 and TRBJ1-4, the full variable domain is DGGITQSPKYLFRKEGQNVTLSCEQNLNHDAMYWYRQDPGQGLRLIYYSQIVNDFQKGDIAEGYSVSREKKESFPLTVTSAQKNPTAFYLCASSMGGGGEKLFFGSGTQLSVL.